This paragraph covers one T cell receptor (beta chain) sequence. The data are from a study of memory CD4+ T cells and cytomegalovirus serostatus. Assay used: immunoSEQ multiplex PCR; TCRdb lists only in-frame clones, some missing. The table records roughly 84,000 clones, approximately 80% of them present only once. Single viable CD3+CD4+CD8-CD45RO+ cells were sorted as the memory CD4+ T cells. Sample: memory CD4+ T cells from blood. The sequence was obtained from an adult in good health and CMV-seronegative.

Here the CDR3 reads CASRETGLSPYF. CDR3 DNA sequence: TGTGCCAGCAGGGAGACAGGCCTGTCTCCCTACTTC. The V call is TRBV2, the J call TRBJ2-5, with D maybe TRBD1 (6 bases). V was clipped by 6 bases and J by 14 bases, with 19 bases between them. In germline, CDR1 is SNHLY, CDR2 FYNNEI. The CDR3 is 12 amino acids.